This T cell receptor beta chain was sequenced for a study of T cells in Graves' hyperthyroidism and ophthalmopathy. Study-wide context: Peripheral blood samples were taken at initial diagnosis, prior to any treatment.

What was amplified from RNA transcripts were TCR beta CDR3 regions. The TCR CDR3 first-round RT-PCR relied on the HTBI primer set. TCRdb called the multiplex PCR reads again in MiXCR, with one record for every CDR3 protein. Of about 180,000 distinct CDR3 sequences in the sample, approximately 15% were seen once. Study conclusions and caveats: Most expanded thyroid clonotypes above 0.001 also appeared in blood.

Deletions cut 3 bases from V and 5 bases from J, with 13 bases between. CDR3 length: 14 residues. Patients between 18 and 65 years old had hyperthyroidism, newly diagnosed and lasting under 2 months. This clonotype was detected many times. Its antigen is unknown. The rearrangement links TRBV12-3 or TRBV12-4 to TRBJ2-5; D might be TRBD1 (5 bases). This clonotype was sampled from a woman aged 45-65 years with Graves' hyperthyroidism. The sample consisted of blood. DNA of the CDR3: TGTGCCAGCAGTTTCTTCAGGGAAAAGGAGACCCAGTACTTC. Translated, it gives CASSFFREKETQYF.